One sample yielded the 29 T cell receptor beta chains listed below, sequenced in a study of graft-versus-host responses after intestinal transplantation. Only in-frame clones appear in the TCRdb table, and some are missing; sequencing was by immunoSEQ multiplex PCR. The table lists about 130,000 clones, around nine tenths of them singletons, with about 0.2% in the top ten. These receptors have no known antigen. This specimen consisted of unstimulated CD4+ T cells sorted from spleen or lymph node cells, obtained before intestinal transplant. These receptors were taken from a human donor who received an intestinal transplant.

The rearrangement joins TRBV6-6 to TRBJ1-4; tentative D call: TRBD1 (6 bases). V dropped 5 bases and J dropped 5 bases, with 12 bases sitting between them. The V gene's germline CDR1 is MNHNY and CDR2 SVGAGI (reference sequence). CDR3 length: 14 residues. CDR3 bases: TGTGCCAGCAGTCAAAGGGGGGGGAATGAAAAACTGTTTTTT. This codes for CASSQRGGNEKLFF.

The V gene is TRBV5-1, the J gene TRBJ2-2; no firm D call. With 6 bases removed from V and 1 base from J, the gap between germline ends came to 16 bases. The CDR3 loop spans 16 amino acids. Germline assignment: CDR1 SGHRS and CDR2 YFSETQ. CDR3 protein: CASTPGPIQNTGELFF. CDR3 in DNA: TGCGCCAGCACCCCTGGTCCAATACAGAACACCGGGGAGCTGTTTTTT.

The chain recombines TRBV25-1 with TRBJ1-3; TRBD1 matches 7 bases. CDR1 and CDR2 (germline): MGHDK, SYGVNS. V shed 2 bases, J shed 5 bases, and the junction held 6 bases outside the gene matches. CDR3 length: 15 amino acids. In DNA form, the CDR3 reads TGTGCCAGCAGTGAAGCCAGGGGACAGCGAAACACCATATATTTT. Protein: CASSEARGQRNTIYF.

This rearrangement joins TRBV2 to TRBJ2-2; D is ambiguous. CDR3 size: 12 residues. V lost 8 bases and J lost 1, with 5 bases in between. The germline V gene has CDR1 SNHLY and CDR2 FYNNEI. The CDR3 region has the DNA TGTGCCAGCTGGCAGAACACCGGGGAGCTGTTTTTT. This gives the protein CASWQNTGELFF.

This chain links TRBV4-1 with TRBJ2-1; 15 bases map to TRBD2. Trimming cost V 1 base and J 2 bases; bases outside gene matches: 6. The CDR3 has 19 amino acids. Germline CDR1 MGHRA, CDR2 YSYEKL. This CDR3 is CASSQARGLAGGAYNEQFF. The CDR3 nucleotides read TGCGCCAGCAGCCAAGCTCGGGGACTAGCGGGAGGCGCCTACAATGAGCAGTTCTTC.

V usage is TRBV2 and J usage is TRBJ1-2; tentatively, D is TRBD1 (6 bases). Trimming stripped 7 bases from V and 0 bases from J, with 12 bases between. The CDR3 is made up of 14 amino acids. From germline, CDR1 is SNHLY and CDR2 FYNNEI. The CDR3 region has the DNA TGTGCCAGCACTGGGGGACACTCTAACTATGGCTACACCTTC. As protein: CASTGGHSNYGYTF.

V gene TRBV5-5 combines with J gene TRBJ2-2; D is perhaps TRBD1 (5 bases). V was trimmed by 4 bases and J by 5 bases, leaving 21 bases between them. CDR1 SGHKS and CDR2 YYEKEE come from the germline V gene (reference sequence). The length of the CDR3 is 17 residues. The CDR3 nucleotides read TGTGCCAGCAGCGGCAGGTCAGGACACCCTCTTACCGGGGAGCTGTTTTTT. It translates to CASSGRSGHPLTGELFF.

The chain recombines TRBV6-6 with TRBJ2-6, with no clear D. This CDR3 has 14 amino acids. The V end lost 11 bases, the J end lost 2 bases, and 13 bases lay between the germline ends. Germline CDR1 is MNHNY and CDR2 is SVGAGI (reference sequence). The CDR3 nucleotides read TGTGCCGCCCTCTTAGGGACTGGGGCCAACGTCCTGACTTTC. It specifies CAALLGTGANVLTF.

This chain uses TRBV27 with TRBJ1-6; the D gene is possibly TRBD1 (6 bases). Germline values: CDR1 MNHEY, CDR2 SMNVEV (reference sequence). This CDR3 is built from 14 residues. Trimming took off 7 bases at V and 10 bases at J, with 17 bases between the two ends. CDR3 nucleotide sequence: TGTGCCAGCAAACTAACAGGGTTTGGGTCACCCCTCCACTTT. Amino acids: CASKLTGFGSPLHF.

In the case of this clone: The same CDR3 is also encoded by other DNA sequences in this sample. The J gene is TRBJ2-7, the V gene TRBV7-2; 7 bases line up with TRBD2. Unmatched junction bases numbered 2, after V lost 1 base and J lost 5 bases. The CDR3 covers 13 residues. The germline V gene has CDR1 SGHTA and CDR2 FQGNSA. In nucleotides, the CDR3 is TGTGCCAGCAGCTTAGGACTAGCAGACGAGCAGTACTTC. Its protein is CASSLGLADEQYF.

The rearrangement uses TRBV30 and TRBJ2-7; 8 bases agree with TRBD1. V trimming: 3 bases; J trimming: 3 bases; junction bases outside the gene matches: 10. The germline gives CDR1 GTSNPN, CDR2 SVGIG (reference sequence). There are 15 residues in the CDR3. In DNA, the CDR3 is TGTGCCTGGAGCGAAGGACAGGGATCCTACTACGAGCAGTACTTC. Translated, it gives CAWSEGQGSYYEQYF.

This CDR3 is CASSFLNTGELFF. As DNA, the CDR3 is TGTGCCAGCAGCTTTCTGAACACCGGGGAGCTGTTTTTT. This sequence joins TRBV5-6 and TRBJ2-2; D unclear. Germline loops: CDR1 SGHDT, CDR2 YYEEEE. Trimming took 2 bases from V and 1 from J, leaving 3 bases between them. This CDR3 contains 13 residues.

As to this clone: One end of the junction varies from germline; a read error may be responsible. The chain links TRBV2 to TRBJ2-7; no clear D. This CDR3 is 14 amino acids long. The germline CDR1 and CDR2 sequences are SNHLY and FYNNEI. Here the CDR3 reads CVSSASNLSYEQYF. DNA for the CDR3: TGTGTCAGCAGCGCCTCGAACCTATCCTACGAGCAGTACTTC.

The chain recombines TRBV28 with TRBJ2-5, with D uncertain. Germline loops: CDR1 MDHEN, CDR2 SYDVKM. The CDR3 is 10 amino acids. V lost 6 bases and J lost 5, with 4 bases in between. CDR3 loop: CASRRETQYF. In DNA form, the CDR3 reads TGTGCCAGCAGGAGGGAGACCCAGTACTTC.

The J gene is TRBJ2-7, the V gene TRBV6-1, with unresolved D. Germline V gives CDR1 MNHNS, CDR2 SASEGT. The V end lost 5 bases, the J end lost 1 base, and 6 bases lay between the germline ends. This CDR3 comprises 12 residues. CDR3 DNA sequence: TGTGCCAGCAGTTGGGTGTCCTACGAGCAGTACTTC. Its protein is CASSWVSYEQYF.

The sample holds one count of this clone. This chain links TRBV28 with TRBJ2-7, with D unclear. The CDR3 runs to 13 residues. Germline V lookup: CDR1 MDHEN, CDR2 SYDVKM. V lost 5 bases and J 6 bases, leaving 14 bases between the germline ends. The CDR3 bases are TGTGCCAGCAGTCCCCAGTTCCCCCCCGAGCAGTACTTC. As protein: CASSPQFPPEQYF.

This chain links TRBV4-2 with TRBJ2-3, with D unresolved. Germline values: CDR1 LGHNA, CDR2 YNFKEQ. CDR3 length: 14 amino acids. The V end lost 1 base, the J end lost 4 bases, and 9 bases lay between the germline ends. In DNA, the CDR3 is TGTGCCAGCAGCCAAGTGCGTGGGGCAGATACGCAGTATTTT. It translates to CASSQVRGADTQYF.

The chain carries TRBV10-1 and TRBJ2-3; 8 nucleotides match TRBD1. Germline lookup yields CDR1 WNHNN and CDR2 SYGVQD (reference sequence). CDR3 size: 15 residues. After removal of 1 base from V and 3 bases from J, the junction contained 3 bases not matched to a gene. The CDR3 is CASSEFGQGTDTQYF. The DNA for the CDR3 is TGCGCCAGCAGTGAGTTTGGACAGGGAACAGATACGCAGTATTTT.

For this clone: At one end the junction does not follow the germline gene, possibly because of a read error. The same CDR3 is also encoded by other DNA sequences in this sample. This chain links TRBV19 with TRBJ1-5; perhaps TRBD1 as D (5 bases). The CDR3 is 16 amino acids. Germline CDR1 and CDR2: LNHDA and SQIVND (reference sequence). The CDR3: CASSTGQNSSNQPQHF. CDR3 DNA sequence: TGTGCCAGTAGTACCGGACAAAACTCAAGCAACCAGCCCCAGCATTTT.

V usage is TRBV5-1 and J usage is TRBJ1-1, with TRBD1 matching over 7 bases. In germline, CDR1 is SGHRS, CDR2 YFSETQ. The CDR3 spans 15 residues. Germline trimming cut 0 bases from V and 0 bases from J; bases unmatched to any gene: 2. The CDR3 nucleotides are TGCGCCAGCAGCTTGGAGGGACAGATGAACACTGAAGCTTTCTTT. Residues: CASSLEGQMNTEAFF.

This clone has a single count. The chain employs TRBV15 and TRBJ1-5; D is ambiguous. The ends were cut back, 0 bases at V and 1 base at J, with 13 bases in the middle. The CDR3 totals 17 residues. CDR1 and CDR2 (germline): LNHNV, YYDKDF (reference sequence). The CDR3 here is CATSRDLITASNQPQHF. CDR3 DNA: TGTGCCACCAGCAGAGATCTAATTACAGCCAGCAATCAGCCCCAGCATTTT.

The chain has TRBV11-2 and TRBJ1-1; D gene ambiguous. With 1 base removed from V and 1 base from J, the gap between germline ends came to 4 bases. The CDR3 is 13 residues long. Germline V gives CDR1 SGHAT, CDR2 FQNNGV. CDR3 sequence: CASSLGENTEAFF. As DNA, the CDR3 is TGTGCCAGCAGCTTAGGCGAGAACACTGAAGCTTTCTTT.

DNA of the CDR3: TGTGCCAGCAGTTTACGGGGGGAGGCCTACGAGCAGTACTTC. This gives the protein CASSLRGEAYEQYF. The genes are TRBV27 and TRBJ2-7; 7 bases match TRBD2. V trimming: 2 bases; J trimming: 2 bases; junction bases outside the gene matches: 3. The germline V gene has CDR1 MNHEY and CDR2 SMNVEV (reference sequence). The CDR3 is 14 residues long.

The rearrangement joins TRBV6-5 to TRBJ2-1; D call uncertain. The V and J ends lost 4 bases and 7 bases respectively, with 8 bases between them. The CDR3 runs 12 residues. Germline CDR1 reads MNHEY; CDR2 reads SVGAGI. CDR3 DNA sequence: TGTGCCAGCAGTTTTACTCGTAATGAGCAGTTCTTC. Its translation: CASSFTRNEQFF.

This clone was observed once. CDR3 amino acids: CAWSVTGAYNEQFF. DNA of the CDR3: TGTGCCTGGAGTGTAACAGGGGCATACAATGAGCAGTTCTTC. The J gene is TRBJ2-1, the V gene TRBV30; 7 nucleotides match TRBD1. V was clipped by 0 bases and J by 4 bases; unmatched bases: 3. CDR3 size: 14 residues. Germline V gene sequence: CDR1 GTSNPN, CDR2 SVGIG (reference sequence).

CDR3 nucleotides: TGTGCCAGCCGCCGTGGCGGGGGCCTCACAGATACGCAGTATTTT. This encodes CASRRGGGLTDTQYF. The J gene is TRBJ2-3, the V gene TRBV5-4, with D possibly matching TRBD2 (7 bases). The CDR3 has 15 amino acids. Trimming took 7 bases from V and 2 from J, leaving 17 bases between them. Germline-derived CDR1 and CDR2 are SGHNT and YYREEE (reference sequence). The entire variable domain, with the rest obtained from reference TRBV5-4 and TRBJ2-3, is as follows: ETGVTQSPTHLIKTRGQQVTLRCSSQSGHNTVSWYQQALGQGPQFIFQYYREEENGRGNFPPRFSGLQFPNYSSELNVNALELDDSALYLCASRRGGGLTDTQYFGPGTRLTVL.

The chain recombines TRBV28 with TRBJ2-1; no clear D. The ends were cut back, 6 bases at V and 2 bases at J, with 14 bases in the middle. This CDR3 is built from 15 residues. Germline CDR1 MDHEN, CDR2 SYDVKM. The CDR3 DNA follows: TGTGCCAGCAGAGGAGAGAATGGGCCCTACAATGAGCAGTTCTTC. Its translation is CASRGENGPYNEQFF.

The V call is TRBV2, the J call TRBJ1-3; no clear D gene. The CDR3 consists of 15 residues. V lost 5 bases to trimming and J lost 1 base, with 12 bases between them. The V gene's germline CDR1 is SNHLY and CDR2 FYNNEI. The CDR3 reads CASSSAARSGNTIYF. The CDR3 DNA reads TGTGCCAGCAGTTCAGCGGCCAGGTCTGGAAACACCATATATTTT.

This chain uses TRBV7-2 with TRBJ1-1; TRBD1 aligns across 11 bases. Germline lookup yields CDR1 SGHTA and CDR2 FQGNSA. The CDR3 loop spans 16 amino acids. V shed 3 bases and J 2 bases; nucleotides not matched to a gene: 5. The CDR3: CASSLRTGGYNTEAFF. The CDR3 DNA reads TGTGCCAGCAGCTTGAGGACAGGGGGCTATAACACTGAAGCTTTCTTT.